These 5 T cell receptor beta chains originate from one sample sequenced in a study of T cell responses to AZD1222 COVID-19 vaccine. Profiling relied on immunoSEQ multiplex PCR, and the TCRdb table lists in-frame clones only, not all of them. The repertoire holds 120,000 or so clones, with roughly 89% as singletons. The sample was peripheral blood, taken 28 days after the second AZD1222 dose. These TCRs come from an adult who received the AZD1222 COVID-19 vaccine.

The chain couples TRBV5-1 to TRBJ1-2, with TRBD1 as a possible D gene (5 bases). This CDR3 contains 15 residues. The V end was cut by 0 bases, the J end by 0 bases, with 9 bases between. Germline V gives CDR1 SGHRS, CDR2 YFSETQ. CDR3: CASSLGTQTNYGYTF. In DNA form, the CDR3 reads TGCGCCAGCAGCTTGGGGACACAGACTAACTATGGCTACACCTTC.

The chain employs TRBV28 and TRBJ1-5; D gene ambiguous. V dropped 3 bases and J dropped 3 bases, with 15 bases sitting between them. CDR1 is MDHEN, CDR2 SYDVKM, per germline. This CDR3 has 16 residues. CDR3 sequence reads: CASSFISGSFNQPQHF. In DNA form, the CDR3 reads TGTGCCAGCAGTTTTATCAGCGGCAGCTTCAATCAGCCCCAGCATTTT.

The rearrangement joins TRBV6-4 to TRBJ2-3; D call uncertain. The CDR3 loop spans 14 amino acids. Trimming removed 6 bases at V and 1 base at J, with 11 bases between. Germline lookup yields CDR1 MRHNA and CDR2 SNTAGT. The CDR3 DNA sequence: TGTGCCAGCAGGAAATCCCGGGGCACAGATACGCAGTATTTT. Its protein is CASRKSRGTDTQYF.

This clone is labeled as medium-sized. The rearrangement links TRBV5-4 to TRBJ2-1, with 10 nucleotides matching TRBD1. Germline loops: CDR1 SGHNT, CDR2 YYREEE (reference sequence). The CDR3 covers 15 residues. The V and J ends lost 4 bases and 4 bases, in that order; junction bases with no gene match: 5. The CDR3 region is CASSQRDRGYNEQFF. In DNA form, the CDR3 reads TGTGCCAGCAGCCAAAGGGACAGGGGTTACAATGAGCAGTTCTTC.

The chain carries TRBV15 and TRBJ2-3; a possible D gene is TRBD1 (5 bases). Germline V gene sequence: CDR1 LNHNV, CDR2 YYDKDF (reference sequence). The CDR3 length is 15 residues. Trimming shortened V by 0 bases and J by 6 bases, and 13 bases separated the two germline ends. CDR3 residues: CATSRDPSTADTQYF. CDR3 bases: TGTGCCACCAGCAGAGACCCCTCGACAGCGGATACGCAGTATTTT.